The clone carrying this TCR beta chain was seen repeatedly, ten times or more. What it recognizes is unknown. Germline CDR1 reads MGHRA; CDR2 reads YSYEKL. The CDR3 has 13 residues. These data originate in a study of blood T cells in healthy people across ages. Regarding the study as a whole: Per million T cells, the diversity of TCR beta decreased roughly linearly as age advanced.

Then a second PCR, running roughly 6 to 12 cycles, was carried out with a sample-barcoded 5' primer and a J-beta primer mix. MiXCR, run by TCRdb on the 5' RACE reads, gives a single entry per CDR3 protein. The table records about 570,000 distinct CDR3 sequences, about a quarter of them present only once. In addition, the sample was reused for a study of T cells of mothers and their children. Turning to that study: Material was donated by three healthy Caucasian mothers and their six children.

This clonotype was sampled from a boy aged 2 to 10 in good health. Sequenced sample: blood. This sequence joins TRBV4-1 and TRBJ2-5; D not resolved. The DNA end is more similar to TRBJ2-1, so the J call may be wrong. CDR3: CASSQDQPGEQFF. CDR3 nucleotides: TGCGCCAGCAGCCAAGATCAACCGGGTGAGCAGTTCTTC.